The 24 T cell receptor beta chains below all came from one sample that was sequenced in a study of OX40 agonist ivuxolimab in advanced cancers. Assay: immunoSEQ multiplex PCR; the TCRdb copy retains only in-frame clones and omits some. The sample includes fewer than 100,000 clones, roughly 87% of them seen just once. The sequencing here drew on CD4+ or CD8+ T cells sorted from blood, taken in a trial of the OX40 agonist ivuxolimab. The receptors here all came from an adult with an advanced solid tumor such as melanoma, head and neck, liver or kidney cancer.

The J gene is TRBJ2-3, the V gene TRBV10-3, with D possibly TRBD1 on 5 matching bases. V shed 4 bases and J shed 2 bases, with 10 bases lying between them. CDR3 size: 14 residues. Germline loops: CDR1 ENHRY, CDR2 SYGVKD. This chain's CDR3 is CAISAGRDTDTQYF. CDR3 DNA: TGTGCCATCAGTGCCGGCAGGGACACAGATACGCAGTATTTT.

CDR3 sequence reads: CASKLLEQRTDTQYF. In DNA form, the CDR3 reads TGCGCCAGCAAATTACTCGAACAGCGCACAGATACGCAGTATTTT. The rearrangement links TRBV5-1 to TRBJ2-3; D gene uncertain. Trimming took 6 bases from V and 1 from J, leaving 15 bases between them. CDR1 and CDR2 from the germline V gene are SGHRS and YFSETQ. This CDR3 contains 15 residues.

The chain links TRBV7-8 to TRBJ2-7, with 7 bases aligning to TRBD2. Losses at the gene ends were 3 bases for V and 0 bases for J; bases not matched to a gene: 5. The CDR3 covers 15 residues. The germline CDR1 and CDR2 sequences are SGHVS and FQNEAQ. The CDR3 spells CASSLSGVSSYEQYV. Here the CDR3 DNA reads TGTGCCAGCAGCTTGAGCGGGGTCAGCTCCTACGAGCAGTACGTC.

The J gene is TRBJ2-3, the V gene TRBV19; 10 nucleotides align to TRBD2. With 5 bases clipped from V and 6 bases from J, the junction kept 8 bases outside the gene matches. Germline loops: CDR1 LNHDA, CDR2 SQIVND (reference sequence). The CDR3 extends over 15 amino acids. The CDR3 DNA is TGTGCCAGTAGTGGCCTAGCGGGAGACCCCGATACGCAGTATTTT. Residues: CASSGLAGDPDTQYF.

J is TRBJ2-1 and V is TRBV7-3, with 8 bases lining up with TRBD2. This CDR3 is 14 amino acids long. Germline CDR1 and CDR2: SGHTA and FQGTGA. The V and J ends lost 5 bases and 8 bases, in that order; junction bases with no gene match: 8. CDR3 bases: TGTGCCAGCAGCCCCGGGGGGGGAGGTGATGAGCAGTTCTTC. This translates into CASSPGGGGDEQFF.

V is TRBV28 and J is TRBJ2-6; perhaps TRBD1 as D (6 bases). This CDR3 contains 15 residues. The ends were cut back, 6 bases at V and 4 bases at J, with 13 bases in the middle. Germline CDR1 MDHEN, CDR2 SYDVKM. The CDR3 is CASSLSGAGANVLTF. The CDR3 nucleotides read TGTGCCAGCAGCCTCTCAGGGGCCGGGGCCAACGTCCTGACTTTC. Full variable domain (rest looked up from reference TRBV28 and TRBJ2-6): DVKVTQSSRYLVKRTGEKVFLECVQDMDHENMFWYRQDPGLGLRLIYFSYDVKMKEKGDIPEGYSVSREKKERFSLILESASTNQTSMYLCASSLSGAGANVLTFGAGSRLTVL.

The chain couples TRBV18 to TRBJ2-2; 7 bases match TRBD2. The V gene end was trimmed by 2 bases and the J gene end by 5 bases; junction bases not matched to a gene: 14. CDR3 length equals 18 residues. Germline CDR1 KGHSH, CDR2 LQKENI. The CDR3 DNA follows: TGTGCCAGCTCACCAAGATTGGTCGGAGCGGGACGTACCGGGGAGCTGTTTTTT. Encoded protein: CASSPRLVGAGRTGELFF. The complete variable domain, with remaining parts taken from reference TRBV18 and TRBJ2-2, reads NAGVMQNPRHLVRRRGQEARLRCSPMKGHSHVYWYRQLPEEGLKFMVYLQKENIIDESGMPKERFSAEFPKEGPSILRIQQVVRGDSAAYFCASSPRLVGAGRTGELFFGEGSRLTVL.

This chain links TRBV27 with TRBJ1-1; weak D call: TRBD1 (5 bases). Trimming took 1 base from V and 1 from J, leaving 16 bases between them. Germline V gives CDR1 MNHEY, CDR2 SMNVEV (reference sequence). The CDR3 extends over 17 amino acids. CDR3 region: CASSLWPQQVGNTEAFF. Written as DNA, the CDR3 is TGTGCCAGCAGTTTATGGCCTCAACAGGTGGGGAACACTGAAGCTTTCTTT.

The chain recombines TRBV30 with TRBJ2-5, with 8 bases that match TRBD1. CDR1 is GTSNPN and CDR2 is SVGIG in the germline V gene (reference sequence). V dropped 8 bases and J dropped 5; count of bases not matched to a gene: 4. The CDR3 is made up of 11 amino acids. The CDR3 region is CAGTGSETQYF. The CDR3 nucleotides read TGTGCCGGGACAGGCTCCGAGACCCAGTACTTC.

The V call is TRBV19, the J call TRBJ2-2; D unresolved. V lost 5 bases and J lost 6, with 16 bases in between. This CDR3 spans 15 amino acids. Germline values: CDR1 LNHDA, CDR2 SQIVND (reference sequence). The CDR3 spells CASSPTTLYAGELFF. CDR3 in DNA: TGTGCCAGTAGTCCCACCACCCTTTATGCCGGGGAGCTGTTTTTT.

The CDR3 DNA reads as TGCGCCAGCAGCTCACGGACAGGGGGCGTTGAGCAGTTCTTC. Its translation is CASSSRTGGVEQFF. The rearrangement links TRBV5-1 to TRBJ2-1, with 11 bases fitting TRBD1. The germline V gene encodes CDR1 SGHRS and CDR2 YFSETQ. There are 14 residues in the CDR3. The V gene end was trimmed by 3 bases and the J gene end by 9 bases; junction bases not matched to a gene: 5.

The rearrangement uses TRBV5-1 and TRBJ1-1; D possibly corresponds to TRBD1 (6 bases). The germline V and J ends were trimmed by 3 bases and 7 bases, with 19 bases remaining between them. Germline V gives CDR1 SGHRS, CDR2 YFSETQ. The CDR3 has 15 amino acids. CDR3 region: CASSYSPTGAREAFF. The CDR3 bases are TGCGCCAGCAGCTACTCCCCGACAGGAGCCCGTGAAGCTTTCTTT.

The CDR3 DNA reads as TGCGCCAGCGGATACAGCGGGCGAATTTGGGAGACCCAGTACTTC. Its translation is CASGYSGRIWETQYF. The chain links TRBV5-1 to TRBJ2-5; the D gene is possibly TRBD2 (6 bases). CDR3 length: 15 residues. Germline V CDR1 and CDR2: SGHRS, YFSETQ. The V end was cut by 7 bases, the J end by 5 bases, with 21 bases between.

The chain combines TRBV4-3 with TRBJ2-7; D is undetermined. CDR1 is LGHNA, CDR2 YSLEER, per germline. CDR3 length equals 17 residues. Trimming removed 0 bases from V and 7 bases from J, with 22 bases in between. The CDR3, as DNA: TGCGCCAGCAGCCAAGAAGGCCGGGCTAGGCTCATGGATGAGCAGTACTTC. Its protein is CASSQEGRARLMDEQYF.

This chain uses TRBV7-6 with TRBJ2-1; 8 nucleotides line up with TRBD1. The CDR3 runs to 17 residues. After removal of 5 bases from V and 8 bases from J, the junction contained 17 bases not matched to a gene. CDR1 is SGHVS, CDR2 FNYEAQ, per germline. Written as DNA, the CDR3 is TGTGCCAGCAGCCCGGAGTTGGGAGACAGGGGAGGCCATGAGCAGTTCTTC. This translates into CASSPELGDRGGHEQFF.

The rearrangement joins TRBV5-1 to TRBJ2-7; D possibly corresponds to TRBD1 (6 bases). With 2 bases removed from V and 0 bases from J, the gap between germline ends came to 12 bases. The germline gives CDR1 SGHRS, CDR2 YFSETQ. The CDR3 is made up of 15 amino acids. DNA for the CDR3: TGCGCCAGCAGCTTAGGGGACACTTACTCCTACGAGCAGTACTTC. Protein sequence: CASSLGDTYSYEQYF.

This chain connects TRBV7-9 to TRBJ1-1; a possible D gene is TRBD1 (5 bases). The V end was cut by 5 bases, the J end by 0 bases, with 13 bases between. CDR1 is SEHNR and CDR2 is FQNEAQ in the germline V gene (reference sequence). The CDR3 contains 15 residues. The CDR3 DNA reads TGTGCCAGCAGCCCAGGGACGGGCATGAACACTGAAGCTTTCTTT. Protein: CASSPGTGMNTEAFF.

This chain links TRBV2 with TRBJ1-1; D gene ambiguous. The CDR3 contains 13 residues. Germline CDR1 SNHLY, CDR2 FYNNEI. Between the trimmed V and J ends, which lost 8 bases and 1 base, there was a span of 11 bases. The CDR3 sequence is CASRRQENTEAFF. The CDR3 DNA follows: TGTGCCAGCCGGAGACAAGAGAACACTGAAGCTTTCTTT.

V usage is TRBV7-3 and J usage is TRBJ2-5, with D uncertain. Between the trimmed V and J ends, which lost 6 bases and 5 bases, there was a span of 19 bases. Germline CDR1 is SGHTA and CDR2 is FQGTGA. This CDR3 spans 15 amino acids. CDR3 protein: CASRRGLSEGETQYF. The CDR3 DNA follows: TGTGCCAGCAGGCGAGGATTGTCGGAAGGGGAGACCCAGTACTTC.

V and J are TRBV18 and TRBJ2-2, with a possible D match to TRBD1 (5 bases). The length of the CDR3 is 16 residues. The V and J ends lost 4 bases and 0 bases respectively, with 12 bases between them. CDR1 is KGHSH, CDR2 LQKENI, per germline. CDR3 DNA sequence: TGTGCCAGCTCACTAGCTCTACAGGCGAACACCGGGGAGCTGTTTTTT. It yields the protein CASSLALQANTGELFF.

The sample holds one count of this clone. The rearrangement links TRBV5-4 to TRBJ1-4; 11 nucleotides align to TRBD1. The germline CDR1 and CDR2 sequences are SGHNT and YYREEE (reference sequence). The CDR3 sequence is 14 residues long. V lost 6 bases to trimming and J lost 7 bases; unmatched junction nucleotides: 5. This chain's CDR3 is CASTRDRGSEKLFF. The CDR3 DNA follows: TGTGCCAGCACCCGGGACAGGGGGAGTGAAAAACTGTTTTTT.

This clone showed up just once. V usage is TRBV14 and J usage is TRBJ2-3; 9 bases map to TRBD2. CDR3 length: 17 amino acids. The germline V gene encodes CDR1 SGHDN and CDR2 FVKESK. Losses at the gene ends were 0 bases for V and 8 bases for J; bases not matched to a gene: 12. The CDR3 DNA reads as TGTGCCAGCAGCCAAGACTGGAGCGGGGGGACTGCAAGTACGCAGTATTTT. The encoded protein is CASSQDWSGGTASTQYF.

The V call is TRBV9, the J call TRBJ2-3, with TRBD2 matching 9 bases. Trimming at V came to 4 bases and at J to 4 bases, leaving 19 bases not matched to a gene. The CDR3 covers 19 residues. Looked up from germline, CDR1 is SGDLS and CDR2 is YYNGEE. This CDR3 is CASSRRQGAGGLLADTQYF. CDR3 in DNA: TGTGCCAGCAGCCGTCGACAAGGGGCGGGAGGGTTGCTGGCAGATACGCAGTATTTT.

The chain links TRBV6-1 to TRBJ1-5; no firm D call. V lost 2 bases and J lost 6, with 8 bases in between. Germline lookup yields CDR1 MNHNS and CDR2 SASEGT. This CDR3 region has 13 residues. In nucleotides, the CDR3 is TGTGCCAGCAGTGAATCGTACGGTCAGCCCCAGCATTTT. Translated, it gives CASSESYGQPQHF.